Listed here are 30 T cell receptor beta chains from one sample, sequenced in a study of hypomethylating agent response in myelodysplastic syndrome. The assay was immunoSEQ multiplex PCR, and TCRdb's table has in-frame clones only and misses some. There are around 1,600 clones in the sample; roughly 85% occur only once, and approximately 18% lies in the top ten. Sequences were derived from bone marrow, sampled before or after starting hypomethylating agent treatment for myelodysplastic syndrome (not recorded which). The receptors were sampled from a human donor with myelodysplastic syndrome.

This clone appeared a few times. This chain uses TRBV14 with TRBJ2-7, with 7 nucleotides matching TRBD1. Germline V gives CDR1 SGHDN, CDR2 FVKESK. V shed 6 bases, J shed 1 base, and the junction held 6 bases outside the gene matches. The CDR3 runs 14 residues. CDR3 in DNA: TGTGCCAGCAGTCTTAACAGGGGTTCCTACGAGCAGTACTTC. The encoded protein is CASSLNRGSYEQYF.

This chain links TRBV2 with TRBJ2-1, with 7 bases matching TRBD1. The CDR3 runs to 13 residues. Per the germline V gene, CDR1 is SNHLY and CDR2 is FYNNEI. V was clipped by 8 bases and J by 4 bases; unmatched bases: 5. The CDR3 spells CASATGDYNEQFF. The CDR3, as DNA: TGTGCCAGCGCAACAGGGGATTACAATGAGCAGTTCTTC.

This chain connects TRBV19 to TRBJ2-3, with 7 nucleotides matching TRBD2. In germline, CDR1 is LNHDA, CDR2 SQIVND (reference sequence). This CDR3 is built from 15 residues. V gave up 3 bases and J gave up 0 bases; unmatched junction bases: 3. This chain's CDR3 is CASSMWRESTDTQYF. CDR3 sequence (DNA): TGTGCCAGTAGTATGTGGCGGGAGAGCACAGATACGCAGTATTTT. Full variable domain (rest looked up from reference TRBV19 and TRBJ2-3): DGGITQSPKYLFRKEGQNVTLSCEQNLNHDAMYWYRQDPGQGLRLIYYSQIVNDFQKGDIAEGYSVSREKKESFPLTVTSAQKNPTAFYLCASSMWRESTDTQYFGPGTRLTVL.

The genes are TRBV30 and TRBJ1-6; perhaps TRBD1 as D (5 bases). V was pared by 4 bases and J by 7 bases, with 11 bases between. Germline lookup yields CDR1 GTSNPN and CDR2 SVGIG (reference sequence). The CDR3 runs 13 residues. CDR3 DNA sequence: TGTGCCTGGAACAAACGGGGCAATTCACCCCTCCACTTT. Amino acids: CAWNKRGNSPLHF.

The V gene is TRBV15, the J gene TRBJ1-4; D remains ambiguous. Germline CDR1 LNHNV, CDR2 YYDKDF (reference sequence). The CDR3 totals 13 residues. V dropped 0 bases and J dropped 7 bases, with 6 bases sitting between them. The CDR3 region is CATSRDRSEKLFF. The CDR3 region has the DNA TGTGCCACCAGCAGAGATCGAAGTGAAAAACTGTTTTTT.

V is TRBV27 and J is TRBJ1-1; D call uncertain. This CDR3 spans 13 amino acids. The germline CDR1 and CDR2 sequences are MNHEY and SMNVEV (reference sequence). V lost 0 bases, J lost 3 bases, and 5 bases lay in between. DNA for the CDR3: TGTGCCAGCAGTTTATCTGGACACACTGAAGCTTTCTTT. It translates to CASSLSGHTEAFF.

This rearrangement joins TRBV6-6 to TRBJ2-7; TRBD2 matches 13 bases. V lost 5 bases and J lost 3; bases outside the gene matches: 4. The CDR3 contains 15 residues. Germline lookup yields CDR1 MNHNY and CDR2 SVGAGI (reference sequence). In nucleotides, the CDR3 is TGTGCCAGCAGTAAAGGACTAGCGGGAGACTACGAGCAGTACTTC. This codes for CASSKGLAGDYEQYF.

Written as DNA, the CDR3 is TGCAGCGTGGCAGAGGGCCTCAATTCACCCCTCCACTTT. Its translation is CSVAEGLNSPLHF. V and J are TRBV29-1 and TRBJ1-6, with no clear D. Germline lookup yields CDR1 SQVTM and CDR2 ANQGSEA. V lost 6 bases to trimming and J lost 7 bases, with 13 bases between them. This CDR3 has 13 residues.

The rearrangement links TRBV7-2 to TRBJ1-4; D might be TRBD1 (6 bases). The germline V gene has CDR1 SGHTA and CDR2 FQGNSA. CDR3 length equals 15 residues. V shed 5 bases and J shed 7 bases, with 17 bases lying between them. CDR3 bases: TGTGCCAGCAGCGACTACAGGGTGTCTCGTGAAAAACTGTTTTTT. Translating it yields CASSDYRVSREKLFF.

J is TRBJ2-4 and V is TRBV29-1; the match to TRBD1 covers 8 bases. Germline-derived CDR1 and CDR2 are SQVTM and ANQGSEA. V lost 2 bases to trimming and J lost 6 bases; unmatched junction nucleotides: 9. There are 15 residues in the CDR3. CDR3 region: CSVETSGTGRNIQYF. The CDR3 DNA reads TGCAGCGTTGAAACTTCCGGGACAGGTAGAAACATTCAGTACTTC.

The V gene is TRBV18, the J gene TRBJ1-2; possible D gene TRBD1, 5 bases. V was trimmed by 0 bases and J by 7 bases, leaving 18 bases between them. Germline V gene data show CDR1 as KGHSH and CDR2 as LQKENI. The CDR3 sequence is 16 residues long. The CDR3 coding sequence is TGTGCCAGCTCACCACCTGGAGCAGGGAAGGTCAGTGGCTACACCTTC. As protein: CASSPPGAGKVSGYTF.

The V gene is TRBV2, the J gene TRBJ1-4; D is unresolved. The CDR3 has 14 amino acids. Trimming cost V 1 base and J 7 bases, with 10 bases left between them. The germline CDR1 and CDR2 sequences are SNHLY and FYNNEI. The CDR3 DNA reads TGTGCCAGCAGTGAAGTGTCAGCCACTGAAAAACTGTTTTTT. Translation: CASSEVSATEKLFF.

V usage is TRBV7-9 and J usage is TRBJ2-3, with 8 bases lining up with TRBD2. Germline values: CDR1 SEHNR, CDR2 FQNEAQ (reference sequence). V was clipped by 5 bases and J by 14 bases; unmatched bases: 18. This CDR3 has 15 amino acids. The CDR3 nucleotides read TGTGCCAGCAGCCTTCACCCTGGAACGGGACTAGTTTGGTATTTT. It encodes CASSLHPGTGLVWYF.

V and J are TRBV9 and TRBJ2-3; no firm D call. From germline, CDR1 is SGDLS and CDR2 YYNGEE. Between the trimmed V and J ends, which lost 2 bases and 1 base, there was a span of 11 bases. The CDR3 has 15 residues. This CDR3 is CASSVTGVGTDTQYF. The DNA for the CDR3 is TGTGCCAGCAGCGTTACGGGCGTCGGCACAGATACGCAGTATTTT.

The rearrangement uses TRBV15 and TRBJ1-1; 12 positions match TRBD1. Germline CDR1 LNHNV, CDR2 YYDKDF (reference sequence). This CDR3 has 16 amino acids. V dropped 1 base and J dropped 8; count of bases not matched to a gene: 8. The CDR3 is CATSRALGTGGVEAFF. For the CDR3, the DNA is TGTGCCACCAGCAGAGCACTTGGGACAGGGGGCGTAGAAGCTTTCTTT.

This clone was observed once. V usage is TRBV10-3 and J usage is TRBJ1-3; no firm D call. Germline lookup yields CDR1 ENHRY and CDR2 SYGVKD. V was pared by 6 bases and J by 0 bases, with 6 bases between. This CDR3 has 13 residues. CDR3 sequence reads: CAIRQPSGNTIYF. The CDR3 DNA reads as TGTGCCATCAGACAGCCCTCTGGAAACACCATATATTTT.

The gene calls are TRBV29-1 and TRBJ2-7; TRBD1 aligns across 7 bases. Per the germline V gene, CDR1 is SQVTM and CDR2 is ANQGSEA. The CDR3 covers 13 residues. J lost 2 bases, V lost 5 bases, and 6 bases had no gene match. In DNA form, the CDR3 reads TGCAGCGTTTATGGGACAGAGGCCTACGAGCAGTACTTC. Protein: CSVYGTEAYEQYF.

The chain is built from TRBV19 and TRBJ2-3, with a tentative D call TRBD2 (5 bases). The CDR3 extends over 14 amino acids. Trimming shortened V by 2 bases and J by 1 base, and 7 bases separated the two germline ends. Germline lookup yields CDR1 LNHDA and CDR2 SQIVND (reference sequence). The DNA for the CDR3 is TGTGCCAGTAGTATAATGGGAGGCACAGATACGCAGTATTTT. Translation gives CASSIMGGTDTQYF.

DNA of the CDR3: TGTGCCAGCAGCTTCAACAGGGTCTCCTACAATGAGCAGTTCTTC. The encoded protein is CASSFNRVSYNEQFF. The chain links TRBV5-6 to TRBJ2-1, with D possibly TRBD1 on 6 matching bases. Germline V CDR1 and CDR2: SGHDT, YYEEEE. The CDR3 extends over 15 amino acids. V shed 2 bases and J shed 0 bases, with 9 bases lying between them.

This clone has only one observation. The chain recombines TRBV28 with TRBJ1-3; D ambiguous. The CDR3 spans 13 residues. Trimming shortened V by 2 bases and J by 2 bases, and 4 bases separated the two germline ends. CDR1 and CDR2 from the germline V gene are MDHEN and SYDVKM. CDR3 amino acids: CASSLMTGNTIYF. Written as DNA, the CDR3 is TGTGCCAGCAGTTTAATGACTGGAAACACCATATATTTT.

J is TRBJ1-1 and V is TRBV6-1; D not certain. Germline loops: CDR1 MNHNS, CDR2 SASEGT. This CDR3 is 13 amino acids long. Trimming took off 8 bases at V and 1 base at J, with 11 bases between the two ends. The CDR3: CASCPEGNTEAFF. CDR3 nucleotide sequence: TGTGCCAGCTGCCCCGAGGGGAACACTGAAGCTTTCTTT.

The rearrangement uses TRBV4-1 and TRBJ2-7, with D perhaps assigned TRBD1 or TRBD2 (5 bases each). CDR3 length: 15 amino acids. Germline CDR1 reads MGHRA; CDR2 reads YSYEKL. Trimming left V 1 base short and J 1 base short, with 11 bases between. CDR3 in amino acids: CASSQVIGGSYEQYF. The CDR3 region has the DNA TGCGCCAGCAGCCAAGTAATTGGGGGTTCCTACGAGCAGTACTTC.

CDR3 in amino acids: CRWGGDTEAFF. The CDR3 nucleotides read TGCAGATGGGGGGGCGACACTGAAGCTTTCTTT. This sequence joins TRBV20-1 and TRBJ1-1, with D possibly being TRBD1 (6 bases). The CDR3 contains 11 residues. CDR1 and CDR2 from the germline V gene are DFQATT and SNEGSKA (reference sequence).

This clone was observed a single time. The genes are TRBV6-5 and TRBJ2-7; TRBD2 agrees at 8 bases. The CDR3 sequence is 12 residues long. Germline V gene data show CDR1 as MNHEY and CDR2 as SVGAGI. After removal of 6 bases from V and 3 bases from J, the junction contained 1 base not matched to a gene. This CDR3 reads CASRSGSYEQYF. The CDR3 DNA reads TGTGCCAGCAGGAGCGGGAGCTACGAGCAGTACTTC.

The chain links TRBV4-2 to TRBJ1-2; D unresolved. The germline CDR1 and CDR2 sequences are LGHNA and YNFKEQ. CDR3 length: 15 residues. V was pared by 4 bases and J by 0 bases, with 12 bases between. Here the CDR3 reads CASSRLAESNYGYTF. The CDR3 DNA sequence: TGTGCCAGCAGCCGTCTGGCGGAGTCTAACTATGGCTACACCTTC.

This chain links TRBV7-8 with TRBJ1-6; D uncertain. This CDR3 is 13 amino acids long. V was cut by 6 bases and J by 9 bases, with 12 bases left in between. Germline assignment: CDR1 SGHVS and CDR2 FQNEAQ. Written as DNA, the CDR3 is TGTGCCAGCAGATTGCGGATTAGTTCACCCCTCCACTTT. It encodes CASRLRISSPLHF.

J is TRBJ2-3 and V is TRBV6-4, with 8 bases matching TRBD1. Germline-derived CDR1 and CDR2 are MRHNA and SNTAGT. Unmatched junction bases numbered 0, after V lost 3 bases and J lost 4 bases. The CDR3 runs to 13 residues. The DNA for the CDR3 is TGTGCCAGCAGTGAACAGGGGGCAGATACGCAGTATTTT. Translated, it gives CASSEQGADTQYF.

This clone occurred a few times. The genes are TRBV5-5 and TRBJ1-3; the D is unclear. Germline CDR1 is SGHKS and CDR2 is YYEKEE (reference sequence). The CDR3 sequence is 14 residues long. V shed 4 bases and J shed 4 bases, with 12 bases lying between them. This CDR3 is CASSPAWGGNTIYF. The DNA for the CDR3 is TGTGCCAGCAGCCCTGCTTGGGGAGGAAACACCATATATTTT.

This chain links TRBV7-7 with TRBJ2-2; a weak D match, TRBD1 (6 bases). This CDR3 comprises 15 residues. V lost 5 bases, J lost 2 bases, and 12 bases lay in between. Germline-derived CDR1 and CDR2 are SSHAT and FNYEAQ (reference sequence). CDR3 protein: CASSKLTGNTGELFF. The CDR3 region has the DNA TGTGCCAGCAGCAAGTTGACAGGCAACACCGGGGAGCTGTTTTTT. Drawing the rest from reference TRBV7-7 and TRBJ2-2, the complete variable domain is GAGVSQSPRYKVTKRGQDVTLRCDPISSHATLYWYQQALGQGPEFLTYFNYEAQPDKSGLPSDRFSAERPEGSISTLTIQRTEQRDSAMYRCASSKLTGNTGELFFGEGSRLTVL.

The genes are TRBV19 and TRBJ2-3; D is perhaps TRBD2 (7 bases). V was shortened by 11 bases and J by 0 bases, with 18 bases between the two germline ends. This CDR3 is 15 amino acids long. Germline-derived CDR1 and CDR2 are LNHDA and SQIVND (reference sequence). CDR3 DNA sequence: TGTGCCGTAGGGGGGGGCCCCCTTAGCACAGATACGCAGTATTTT. It is translated as CAVGGGPLSTDTQYF.